This T cell receptor beta chain was documented in a study of cytomegalovirus exposure and HLA in healthy donors. Study results and limitations: In a later analysis, a missense DCLRE1C variant was linked to TCR beta V- and J-gene trimming. The sole available immune exposure information was CMV serostatus. Data from an earlier analysis indicated that most TCR beta V segments were productive either about 87% or about 30% of the time.

Primers included in the PCR were 60 Vbeta and 13 Jbeta primers. Only in-frame clones appear in the TCRdb table, and some are missing; sequencing was by immunoSEQ multiplex PCR. The table records 100,000 to 150,000 clones, more than 80% of them present only once. The CDR3 runs 13 residues. Germline-derived CDR1 and CDR2 are SGHAT and FQNNGV. Trimming removed 0 bases from V and 7 bases from J, with 9 bases in between. Points on this clone: The antigen is unknown.

Sequencing input: PBMCs. The TCR sequence derives from a man aged 35-49 years in good health and CMV-seronegative. The V and J genes are TRBV11-2 and TRBJ1-2; D unclear. This chain's CDR3 is CASSLEGASGYTF. DNA of the CDR3: TGTGCCAGCAGCTTAGAGGGCGCCTCTGGCTACACCTTC.